This T cell receptor (beta chain) was sequenced during a study of CD8 T cells in ankylosing spondylitis. The germline V gene has CDR1 SGHRS and CDR2 YFSETQ. V lost 2 bases and J 6 bases, leaving 8 bases between the germline ends. The CDR3 runs to 13 residues. Many counts were recorded for this clonotype. Its antigen is not identified. In TCRdb, the 5' RACE reads were re-called with MiXCR into one record per CDR3 protein. The sample holds about 240,000 distinct CDR3 sequences, around 9.2% seen once. General study results and limits: Characteristic, it appeared, of ankylosing spondylitis blood was a TCR beta motif of roughly eight highly homologous variants.

This receptor was taken from a male donor with ankylosing spondylitis or in good health (not recorded which). The V call is TRBV5-1, the J call TRBJ2-2; D unclear. The source material was blood, either unsorted or a sorted T cell fraction (not recorded which). The CDR3 nucleotides read TGCGCCAGCAGCTTCGACTCGGCCGGGGAGCTGTTTTTT. Its translation is CASSFDSAGELFF.